These 28 T cell receptor beta chains originate from one sample sequenced in a study of CD8+CD57+ T cells in acquired aplastic anemia. For CDR3 and TCR beta VDJ profiling, genomic DNA was the template used. MiXCR, applied by TCRdb to the reads, yields one record per CDR3 protein. The sample has under 200,000 distinct CDR3 sequences, 40% to 50% seen once. The sequenced patients had an expansion of CD8+CD57+ cells seen by flow cytometry. Sequenced input: sorted CD4+, CD8+, or CD8+CD57+ T cells (not recorded which) from PBMCs. The receptors shown here come from a human donor with aplastic anemia.

The chain has TRBV29-1 and TRBJ1-2; 7 bases line up with TRBD1. The CDR3 runs to 13 residues. CDR1 is SQVTM and CDR2 is ANQGSEA in the germline V gene. V trimming: 6 bases; J trimming: 0 bases; junction bases outside the gene matches: 4. DNA of the CDR3: TGCAGCGTCACAGGGGCCGCTAACTATGGCTACACCTTC. The encoded protein is CSVTGAANYGYTF.

V usage is TRBV20-1 and J usage is TRBJ2-7, with a possible D match to TRBD2 (5 bases). The V end lost 3 bases, the J end lost 5 bases, and 8 bases lay between the germline ends. Per the germline V gene, CDR1 is DFQATT and CDR2 is SNEGSKA (reference sequence). The CDR3 is 11 residues long. CDR3 residues: CSASRGDEQYF. Here the CDR3 DNA reads TGCAGTGCTAGTCGGGGAGACGAGCAGTACTTC.

This chain uses TRBV20-1 with TRBJ1-2; D possibly corresponds to TRBD1 (6 bases). V lost 2 bases to trimming and J lost 5 bases, with 12 bases between them. CDR1 DFQATT and CDR2 SNEGSKA come from the germline V gene (reference sequence). The CDR3 extends over 13 amino acids. CDR3 sequence (DNA): TGCAGTGCTAGAAGCCGGCAGGGGTATGGCTACACCTTC. Translated: CSARSRQGYGYTF.

The chain joins TRBV25-1 to TRBJ2-7; D possibly matches TRBD1 or TRBD2 (5 bases each). V gave up 4 bases and J gave up 0 bases, with 10 bases separating them. The CDR3 covers 14 residues. The germline CDR1 and CDR2 sequences are MGHDK and SYGVNS. CDR3 sequence (DNA): TGTGCCAGCAGTGCTTCGGGACCCTCCTACGAGCAGTACTTC. Its protein is CASSASGPSYEQYF.

This clonotype has at least ten counts. This chain links TRBV7-9 with TRBJ1-6; D remains unclear. The CDR3 spans 15 residues. CDR1 and CDR2 (germline): SEHNR, FQNEAQ (reference sequence). V lost 1 base, J lost 7 bases, and 11 bases lay in between. CDR3 in DNA: TGTGCCAGCAGCTTAGTCCAGTCCCCGAATTCACCCCTCCACTTT. Translated: CASSLVQSPNSPLHF. Combining the CDR3 with reference TRBV7-9 and TRBJ1-6 gives the whole variable domain DTGVSQNPRHKITKRGQNVTFRCDPISEHNRLYWYRQTLGQGPEFLTYFQNEAQLEKSRLLSDRFSAERPKGSFSTLEIQRTEQGDSAMYLCASSLVQSPNSPLHFGNGTRLTVT.

The chain uses TRBV29-1 and TRBJ1-1; possible D gene TRBD1, 5 bases. The CDR3 runs to 14 residues. Trimming shortened V by 7 bases and J by 3 bases, and 18 bases separated the two germline ends. CDR1 SQVTM and CDR2 ANQGSEA come from the germline V gene. The CDR3 DNA reads TGCAGCGCCAGCAGCCCGAGCAGGGACACTGAAGCTTTCTTT. It encodes CSASSPSRDTEAFF.

The chain has TRBV6-1 and TRBJ2-3; maybe TRBD2 (6 bases). V dropped 8 bases and J dropped 7 bases, with 22 bases sitting between them. This CDR3 has 15 residues. Germline CDR1 and CDR2: MNHNS and SASEGT. In nucleotides, the CDR3 is TGTGCCAGCTCACCACCGTCTACTGCGGGATATACGCAGTATTTT. It yields the protein CASSPPSTAGYTQYF.

The chain uses TRBV29-1 and TRBJ1-1; 7 nucleotides agree with TRBD1. The CDR3 extends over 13 amino acids. The V segment lost 4 bases and the J segment 0 bases; nucleotides outside the gene matches: 2. Germline CDR1 is SQVTM and CDR2 is ANQGSEA. The CDR3 sequence: CSVGGTVNTEAFF. In nucleotides, the CDR3 is TGCAGCGTTGGAGGGACAGTGAACACTGAAGCTTTCTTT.

A remark on this clonotype: One end of the junction fails to match germline, which may point to a read error. CDR3 sequence reads: CASSLYRGGGTSGRSF. In nucleotides, the CDR3 is TGTGCCAGCAGCTTATATCGGGGAGGGGGGACTAGCGGGAGAAGCTTC. The chain employs TRBV7-3 and TRBJ2-7; 14 positions match TRBD2. The germline V gene has CDR1 SGHTA and CDR2 FQGTGA. The length of the CDR3 is 16 residues.

V is TRBV11-3 and J is TRBJ1-4; D uncertain. Trimming removed 5 bases from V and 4 bases from J, with 11 bases in between. CDR1 is SGHNT, CDR2 YENEEA, per germline. The CDR3 is made up of 14 amino acids. CDR3 DNA: TGTGCCAGCAGCCCTATAGGGTTTAATGAAAAACTGTTTTTT. It codes for CASSPIGFNEKLFF.

There are many counts of this clonotype. The V gene is TRBV7-3, the J gene TRBJ1-2; 10 bases line up with TRBD1. Germline V gene data show CDR1 as SGHTA and CDR2 as FQGTGA. The CDR3 loop spans 15 amino acids. J was trimmed by 4 bases and V by 5 bases; bases with no gene match: 7. CDR3 residues: CASSPDRGRSYGYTF. CDR3 nucleotides: TGTGCCAGCAGCCCTGACAGGGGGCGAAGCTATGGCTACACCTTC.

CDR3 DNA: TGCGCCAGCCGGCAGGACGGGACAGGCTCCTACGAGCAGTACTTC. Its protein product is CASRQDGTGSYEQYF. This rearrangement joins TRBV5-1 to TRBJ2-7; 8 bases agree with TRBD1. Per germline, CDR1 SGHRS and CDR2 YFSETQ. This CDR3 is built from 15 residues. V lost 7 bases to trimming and J lost 0 bases; unmatched junction nucleotides: 9.

This clonotype was counted ten times or more. The gene calls are TRBV10-3 and TRBJ1-5; 8 nucleotides align to TRBD1. V gave up 10 bases and J gave up 4 bases; unmatched junction bases: 6. This CDR3 has 13 residues. Germline V gives CDR1 ENHRY, CDR2 SYGVKD. The CDR3 DNA sequence: TGTGCCACCCAGGGGGCCGAGAATCAGCCCCAGCATTTT. Its protein is CATQGAENQPQHF.

The V gene is TRBV20-1, the J gene TRBJ2-3; 11 positions agree with TRBD2. Germline CDR1 reads DFQATT; CDR2 reads SNEGSKA (reference sequence). V trimming: 5 bases; J trimming: 4 bases; junction bases outside the gene matches: 11. The CDR3 consists of 16 residues. In DNA, the CDR3 is TGCAGTGCTCCGAACCGACTAGCGGGAATGTCAGATACGCAGTATTTT. Its translation: CSAPNRLAGMSDTQYF.

The table lists this clonotype with many counts. V gene TRBV4-2 combines with J gene TRBJ2-7; D is unresolved. Between the trimmed V and J ends, which lost 4 bases and 4 bases, there was a span of 17 bases. This CDR3 contains 15 residues. The germline V gene encodes CDR1 LGHNA and CDR2 YNFKEQ. The DNA of the CDR3 is TGTGCCAGCAGCCTTGCCCCCCTAACCGGTTACGAGCAGTACTTC. It encodes CASSLAPLTGYEQYF.

The genes are TRBV9 and TRBJ1-6; no definite D call. Germline-derived CDR1 and CDR2 are SGDLS and YYNGEE. V shed 2 bases and J shed 6 bases, with 3 bases lying between them. There are 12 residues in the CDR3. The CDR3 nucleotides are TGTGCCAGCAGCGTTGGTAATTCACCCCTCCACTTT. Its protein product is CASSVGNSPLHF.

This clonotype was counted many times. V and J are TRBV7-6 and TRBJ2-1; D gene unclear. Trimming removed 5 bases from V and 4 bases from J, with 18 bases in between. CDR3 length equals 16 residues. CDR1 is SGHVS and CDR2 is FNYEAQ in the germline V gene. CDR3 sequence: CASSERRSAKYNEQFF. In nucleotides, the CDR3 is TGTGCCAGCAGCGAGAGGCGGTCCGCAAAATACAATGAGCAGTTCTTC.

The V and J genes are TRBV5-6 and TRBJ1-2; TRBD1 agrees at 10 bases. The germline V gene encodes CDR1 SGHDT and CDR2 YYEEEE. The CDR3 consists of 18 residues. The V gene end was trimmed by 2 bases and the J gene end by 1 base; junction bases not matched to a gene: 11. The CDR3 region is CASSFAQTGGLVNYGYTF. The CDR3, as DNA: TGTGCCAGCAGCTTTGCCCAGACAGGGGGCTTAGTTAACTATGGCTACACCTTC.

This clonotype was picked up many times. The V gene is TRBV5-5, the J gene TRBJ1-3; TRBD1 matches at 9 bases. The V segment lost 4 bases and the J segment 4 bases; nucleotides outside the gene matches: 6. This CDR3 has 15 residues. The germline V gene encodes CDR1 SGHKS and CDR2 YYEKEE (reference sequence). This CDR3 is CASSRDRVSGNTIYF. In DNA, the CDR3 is TGTGCCAGCAGCAGGGACAGGGTATCCGGAAACACCATATATTTT.

The chain has TRBV19 and TRBJ1-2; the match to TRBD1 covers 7 bases. This CDR3 contains 14 residues. After removal of 8 bases from V and 5 bases from J, the junction contained 11 bases not matched to a gene. Germline CDR1 LNHDA, CDR2 SQIVND (reference sequence). The CDR3 loop reads CASSGTESGYGYTF. DNA of the CDR3: TGTGCCAGTTCCGGGACAGAGAGTGGGTATGGCTACACCTTC. Full variable domain (missing parts from reference TRBV19 and TRBJ1-2): DGGITQSPKYLFRKEGQNVTLSCEQNLNHDAMYWYRQDPGQGLRLIYYSQIVNDFQKGDIAEGYSVSREKKESFPLTVTSAQKNPTAFYLCASSGTESGYGYTFGSGTRLTVV.

V usage is TRBV20-1 and J usage is TRBJ2-7; D is ambiguous. V was trimmed by 2 bases and J by 0 bases, leaving 8 bases between them. The CDR3 is 13 residues long. Per germline, CDR1 DFQATT and CDR2 SNEGSKA (reference sequence). The CDR3 region is CSARQPSSYEQYF. As DNA, the CDR3 is TGCAGTGCTAGACAGCCGAGCTCCTACGAGCAGTACTTC.

The chain carries TRBV2 and TRBJ2-1; no definite D call. The CDR3 runs to 13 residues. Trimming pared 7 bases from V and 7 bases from J, leaving 14 bases between. Looked up from germline, CDR1 is SNHLY and CDR2 is FYNNEI. As DNA, the CDR3 is TGTGCCAGCACCAAAGGAATGGCGAATGAGCAGTTCTTC. Protein product: CASTKGMANEQFF.

This chain joins TRBV11-1 and TRBJ1-4, with D tentatively TRBD1 (6 bases). CDR1 is SGHAT and CDR2 is FQDESV in the germline V gene (reference sequence). V lost 0 bases, J lost 7 bases, and 15 bases lay in between. The CDR3 runs 16 residues. The CDR3 reads CASSLARGSLGEKLFF. The CDR3, as DNA: TGTGCCAGCAGCTTAGCGAGGGGGTCCCTAGGTGAAAAACTGTTTTTT.

The rearrangement joins TRBV15 to TRBJ1-5; unclear D gene. Per germline, CDR1 LNHNV and CDR2 YYDKDF (reference sequence). The CDR3 contains 15 residues. Trimming removed 0 bases at V and 0 bases at J, with 6 bases between. For the CDR3, the DNA is TGTGCCACCAGCAGAGATGGGAATAGCAATCAGCCCCAGCATTTT. This codes for CATSRDGNSNQPQHF.

The chain couples TRBV19 to TRBJ2-3; D possibly corresponds to TRBD1 (6 bases). Germline assignment: CDR1 LNHDA and CDR2 SQIVND (reference sequence). The CDR3 totals 16 residues. Trimming removed 7 bases at V and 0 bases at J, with 17 bases between. CDR3: CASTPRDTSSTDTQYF. The DNA of the CDR3 is TGTGCCAGTACTCCCCGGGACACATCTAGCACAGATACGCAGTATTTT.

This clonotype was seen ten or more times. The CDR3 region is CATSDLHRGQPQHF. CDR3 DNA: TGTGCCACCAGTGATCTACATCGAGGTCAGCCCCAGCATTTT. The V gene is TRBV24-1, the J gene TRBJ1-5; D is undetermined. The CDR3 contains 14 residues. The V end was cut by 3 bases, the J end by 6 bases, with 11 bases between. Germline CDR1 reads KGHDR; CDR2 reads SFDVKD.

This clonotype was found many times. CDR3 amino acids: CASSSRQGYGRTDTQYF. In DNA form, the CDR3 reads TGTGCCAGCAGCTCCCGACAGGGGTACGGGCGCACAGATACGCAGTATTTT. The genes are TRBV7-9 and TRBJ2-3, with TRBD1 matching 8 bases. V lost 4 bases, J lost 1 base, and 10 bases stayed unmatched. The CDR3 length is 17 residues. Germline assignment: CDR1 SEHNR and CDR2 FQNEAQ (reference sequence).

The genes are TRBV2 and TRBJ2-7, with no clear D. Trimming took off 1 base at V and 6 bases at J, with 10 bases between the two ends. The CDR3 is 13 amino acids. Germline CDR1 and CDR2: SNHLY and FYNNEI. The CDR3 is CASSEDSPSEQYF. CDR3 in DNA: TGTGCCAGCAGTGAAGACAGCCCGTCCGAGCAGTACTTC.